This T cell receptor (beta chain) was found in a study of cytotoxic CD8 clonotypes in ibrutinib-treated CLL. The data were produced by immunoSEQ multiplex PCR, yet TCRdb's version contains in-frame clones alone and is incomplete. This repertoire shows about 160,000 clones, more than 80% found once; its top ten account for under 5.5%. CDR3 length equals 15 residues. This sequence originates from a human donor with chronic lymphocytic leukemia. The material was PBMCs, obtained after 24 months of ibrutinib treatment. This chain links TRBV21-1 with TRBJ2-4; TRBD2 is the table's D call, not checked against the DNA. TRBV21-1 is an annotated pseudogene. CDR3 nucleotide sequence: TGTGCCAGCAGCCCCCGTCTCTCTGCCAAAAACATTCAGTACTTC. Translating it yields CASSPRLSAKNIQYF.